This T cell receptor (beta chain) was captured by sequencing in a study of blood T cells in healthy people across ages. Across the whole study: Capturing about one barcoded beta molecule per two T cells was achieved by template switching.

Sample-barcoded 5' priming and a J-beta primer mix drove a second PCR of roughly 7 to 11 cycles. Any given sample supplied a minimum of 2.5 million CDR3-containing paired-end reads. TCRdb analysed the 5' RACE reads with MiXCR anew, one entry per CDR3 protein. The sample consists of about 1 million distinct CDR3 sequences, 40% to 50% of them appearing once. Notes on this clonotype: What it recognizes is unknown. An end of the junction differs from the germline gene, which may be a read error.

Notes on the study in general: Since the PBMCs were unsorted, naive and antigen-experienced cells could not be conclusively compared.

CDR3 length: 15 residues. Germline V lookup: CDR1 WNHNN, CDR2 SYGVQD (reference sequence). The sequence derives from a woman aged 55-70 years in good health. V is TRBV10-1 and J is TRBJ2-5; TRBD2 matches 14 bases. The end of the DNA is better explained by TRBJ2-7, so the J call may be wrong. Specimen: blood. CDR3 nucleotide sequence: TGTGCCATCAGTTTTGGGACTAGCGGGAGTTACGAGCAGTACTTC. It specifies CAISFGTSGSYEQYF.